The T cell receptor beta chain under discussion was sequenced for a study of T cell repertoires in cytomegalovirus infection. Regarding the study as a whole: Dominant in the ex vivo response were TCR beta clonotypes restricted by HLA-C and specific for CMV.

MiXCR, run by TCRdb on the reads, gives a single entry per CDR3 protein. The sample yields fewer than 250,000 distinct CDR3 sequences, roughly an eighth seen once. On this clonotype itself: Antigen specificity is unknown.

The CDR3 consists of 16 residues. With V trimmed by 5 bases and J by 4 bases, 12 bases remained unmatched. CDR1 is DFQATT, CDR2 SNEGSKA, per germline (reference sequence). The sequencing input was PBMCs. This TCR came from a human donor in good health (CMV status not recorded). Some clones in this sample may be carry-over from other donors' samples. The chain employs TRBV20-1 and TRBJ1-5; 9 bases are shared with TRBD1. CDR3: CSAPTPGQGRNQPQHF. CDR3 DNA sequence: TGCAGTGCTCCAACCCCTGGACAGGGGCGAAATCAGCCCCAGCATTTT.